This T cell receptor (beta chain) was retrieved from a study of blood T cell repertoires in COVID-19. For the study at large: The study drew acute and convalescent COVID-19 samples from the United States, Italy and Spain. The analysed material was cDNA or gDNA that came from T cells, B-cell-depleted T cells, or PBMCs.

Authors' analysis steps: Scientists estimated how many nucleated cells there were by amplifying reference gene primers. The repertoire was sequenced with immunoSEQ multiplex PCR; TCRdb's copy has only in-frame clones and lacks some. The D gene and trimming were derived from the DNA, and the V and J assignments and clone size from that table. Of a few hundred thousand clones listed, 84% were seen once; the top ten hold 15% to 20%. Sequencing used peripheral blood. The sequence was obtained from an elderly woman with active or convalescent COVID-19.

The CDR3 loop is CASSFIGQDTEAFF. The CDR3 bases are TGTGCCAGCTCATTTATTGGCCAAGACACTGAAGCTTTCTTT. This chain connects TRBV18 to TRBJ1-1; no firm D call. CDR1 and CDR2 from the germline V gene are KGHSH and LQKENI. The CDR3 totals 14 residues. Trimming shortened V by 5 bases and J by 3 bases, and 13 bases separated the two germline ends. The full variable domain, with the rest looked up from reference TRBV18 and TRBJ1-1, is NAGVMQNPRHLVRRRGQEARLRCSPMKGHSHVYWYRQLPEEGLKFMVYLQKENIIDESGMPKERFSAEFPKEGPSILRIQQVVRGDSAAYFCASSFIGQDTEAFFGQGTRLTVV.